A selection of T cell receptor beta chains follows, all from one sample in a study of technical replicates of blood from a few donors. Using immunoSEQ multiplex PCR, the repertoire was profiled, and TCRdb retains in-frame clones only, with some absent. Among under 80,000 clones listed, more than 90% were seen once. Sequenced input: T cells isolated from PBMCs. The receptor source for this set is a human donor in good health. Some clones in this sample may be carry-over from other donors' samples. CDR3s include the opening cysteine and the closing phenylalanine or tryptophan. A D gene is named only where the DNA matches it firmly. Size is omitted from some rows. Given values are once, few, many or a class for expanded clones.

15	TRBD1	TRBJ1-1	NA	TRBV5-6	TGTGCCAGCAGTTACACCGGGACAGGGGCCACTGAAGCTTTCTTT	CASSYTGTGATEAFF
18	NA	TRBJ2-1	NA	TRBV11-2	TGTGCCAGCAGCCCCGATGGACCGTCTGGGGGCTGGGACAATGAGCAGTTCTTC	CASSPDGPSGGWDNEQFF
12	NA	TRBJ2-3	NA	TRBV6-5	TGTGCCAGCAGCCCTTTCCCCGATACGCAGTATTTT	CASSPFPDTQYF
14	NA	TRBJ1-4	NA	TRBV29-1	TGCAGCGCGACAGGCCATGCAACTAATGAAAAACTGTTTTTT	CSATGHATNEKLFF
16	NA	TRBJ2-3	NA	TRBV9	TGTGCCAGCAGCGCCCCCCGGACAGCGACCTCAGATACGCAGTATTTT	CASSAPRTATSDTQYF
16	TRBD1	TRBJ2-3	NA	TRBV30	TGTGCCTGGAGTTCCGGGACAGGGGGCTTCACAGATACGCAGTATTTT	CAWSSGTGGFTDTQYF
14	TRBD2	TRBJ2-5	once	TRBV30	TGTGCCTGGAGCGGGAGGGGTGGGAGGGAGACCCAGTACTTC	CAWSGRGGRETQYF
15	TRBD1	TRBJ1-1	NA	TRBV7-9	TGTGCCAGCAGCCAGGGGACAGGGATGGCCACTGAAGCTTTCTTT	CASSQGTGMATEAFF
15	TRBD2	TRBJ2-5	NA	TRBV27	TGTGCCAGCAGTTACGCGCTAGCGGGAGTTGAGACCCAGTACTTC	CASSYALAGVETQYF
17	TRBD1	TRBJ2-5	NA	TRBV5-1	TGCGCCAGCATTCCCGGGACAGGGGGCGCTTGGAGGGAGACCCAGTACTTC	CASIPGTGGAWRETQYF
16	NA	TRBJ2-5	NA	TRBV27	TGTGCCAGCAGTTTATCCGGGACAAGGTGGCGAGAGACCCAGTACTTC	CASSLSGTRWRETQYF
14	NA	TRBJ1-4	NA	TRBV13	TGTGCCAGCAGCTTAGGCCAATTTAATGAAAAACTGTTTTTT	CASSLGQFNEKLFF
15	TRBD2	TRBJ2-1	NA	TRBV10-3	TGTGCCATCGGGTTAGAGCGGGAGAAGGGGTTCTTCTCGTTCTTC	CAIGLEREKGFFSFF
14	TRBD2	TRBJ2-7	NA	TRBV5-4	TGTGCCAGCAGCCATAGCGGGAGCCCCTACGAGCAGTACTTC	CASSHSGSPYEQYF
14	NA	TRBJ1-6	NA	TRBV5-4	TGTGCCAGCAGCTTGGGTATTTTTGGCTCACCCCTCCACTTT	CASSLGIFGSPLHF
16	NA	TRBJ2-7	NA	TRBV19	TGTGCCAGTAGGGACGACTCGCGAGCGGGTCCCTACGAGCAGTACTTC	CASRDDSRAGPYEQYF
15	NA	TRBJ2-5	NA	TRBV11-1	TGTGCCAGCAGCCGTCGTACAGGGCAGTGGGAGACCCAGTACTTC	CASSRRTGQWETQYF
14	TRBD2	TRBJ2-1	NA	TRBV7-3	TGTGCCAGCAGCTGGAGCGGGAGGGACGATGAGCAGTTCTTC	CASSWSGRDDEQFF
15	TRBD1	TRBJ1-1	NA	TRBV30	TGTGCCTGGAGTGGGGACAGGGGTATGAACACTGAAGCTTTCTTT	CAWSGDRGMNTEAFF
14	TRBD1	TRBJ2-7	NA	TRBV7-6	TGTGCCAGCAGCGCGAGGGACAGGGGTGGGGAGCAGTACTTC	CASSARDRGGEQYF
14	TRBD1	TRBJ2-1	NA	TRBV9	TGTGCCAGCAGCGGAAACAGGGGGGACAATGAGCAGTTCTTC	CASSGNRGDNEQFF
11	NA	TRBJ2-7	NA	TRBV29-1	TGCAGCGTGAGAGGGGGCTACGAGCAGTACTTC	CSVRGGYEQYF
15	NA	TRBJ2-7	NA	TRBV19	TGTGCCAGTAGTGAGCAGGCTACTAGCTCCTACGAGCAGTACTTC	CASSEQATSSYEQYF
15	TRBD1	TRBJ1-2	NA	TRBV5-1	TGCGCCAGCAGCGACCGGACAGGGGTGGGTGGCGGCTACACCTTC	CASSDRTGVGGGYTF
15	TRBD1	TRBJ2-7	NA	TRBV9	TGTGCCAGCAGCGGTTCCGGGACAGGGGGCTACGAGCAGTACTTC	CASSGSGTGGYEQYF
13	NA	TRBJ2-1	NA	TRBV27	TGTGCCAGCAGTCTACAGGGTTTGAATGAGCAGTTCTTC	CASSLQGLNEQFF
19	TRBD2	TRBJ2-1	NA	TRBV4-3	TGCGCCAGCAGCCAAGACTTCGCTCCCGGGACTAGCAGCTACAATGAGCAGTTCTTC	CASSQDFAPGTSSYNEQFF
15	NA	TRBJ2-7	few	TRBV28	TGTGCCAGCAGTTTTCCAGGGTCGGGGGACTACGAGCAGTACTTC	CASSFPGSGDYEQYF
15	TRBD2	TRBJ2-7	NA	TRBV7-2	TGTGCCAGCAGCCGGACTAGCGGAAACTCCTACGAGCAGTACTTC	CASSRTSGNSYEQYF
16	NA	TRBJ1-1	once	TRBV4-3	TGCGCCAGCAGCCAAGTCCTGCTGTCGAGCCTCACTGAAGCTTTCTTT	CASSQVLLSSLTEAFF
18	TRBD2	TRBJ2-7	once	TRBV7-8	TGTGCCAGCAGCTTTGGACTAGCGGGAGGAATGGAACCCTACGAGCAGTACTTC	CASSFGLAGGMEPYEQYF
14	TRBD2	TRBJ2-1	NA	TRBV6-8	TGTGCCAGCAGTCTTAGCGGGGCCTACAATGAGCAGTTCTTC	CASSLSGAYNEQFF
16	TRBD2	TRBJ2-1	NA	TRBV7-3	TGTGCCAGCAGCCCACAGACTAGCGGCCCTTACAATGAGCAGTTCTTC	CASSPQTSGPYNEQFF
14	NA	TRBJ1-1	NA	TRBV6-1	TGTGCCAGCAGTGATTTGGGACTGCCGACTGAAGCTTTCTTT	CASSDLGLPTEAFF
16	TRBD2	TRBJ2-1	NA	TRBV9	TGTGCCAGCAGCGTAGTACTAGCGGGAGGCCATCGTGAGCAGTTCTTC	CASSVVLAGGHREQFF
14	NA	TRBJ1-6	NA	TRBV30	TGTGCCTGGAGTGTATTCAGGGGAGATTCACCCCTCCACTTT	CAWSVFRGDSPLHF
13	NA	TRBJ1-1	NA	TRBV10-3	TGTGCCATCAGCCGCAGGGGTAGGGCTGAAGCTTTCTTT	CAISRRGRAEAFF
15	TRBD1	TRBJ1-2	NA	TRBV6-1	TGTGCCAGCAGAGAGAATCAGGGGGCCAGCTATGGCTACACCTTC	CASRENQGASYGYTF
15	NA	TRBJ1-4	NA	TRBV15	TGTGCCACCAGCGGAAAAGAGGAGGGGAATGAAAAACTGTTTTTT	CATSGKEEGNEKLFF
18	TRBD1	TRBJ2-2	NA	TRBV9	TGTGCCAGCACCTTTAGAAAGGACAGGGTTTGGGCTTCCGGGGAGCTGTTTTTT	CASTFRKDRVWASGELFF
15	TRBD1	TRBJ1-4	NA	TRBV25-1	TGTGCCAGCAGTGAAAGACAGGGCAGGGATGAAAAACTGTTTTTT	CASSERQGRDEKLFF
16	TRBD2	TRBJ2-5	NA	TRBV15	TGTGCCACCAGCAGAGAGACTAGCGGGACCCAAGAGACCCAGTACTTC	CATSRETSGTQETQYF
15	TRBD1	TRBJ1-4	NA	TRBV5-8	TGTGCCAGCAGCGACAGGGGGCGGGGTGGAGAAAAACTGTTTTTT	CASSDRGRGGEKLFF
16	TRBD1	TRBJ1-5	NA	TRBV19	TGTGCCAGTAGTTTCAGGGGACAGGGGGCTTGGCAGCCCCAGCATTTT	CASSFRGQGAWQPQHF
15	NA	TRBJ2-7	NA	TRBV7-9	TGTGCCAGCAGCTCAGGGACTGCTCGTTGGGACGAGCAGTACTTC	CASSSGTARWDEQYF